This T cell receptor beta chain was profiled in a study of T cell repertoires in cytomegalovirus infection. Across the whole study: Both CMV infection and a matching HLA type were indicated by public TCR beta signatures.

Trimming removed 2 bases from V and 0 bases from J; junction bases left unmatched: 13. The CDR3 spans 19 residues. Germline V gene lookup returns CDR1 MNHEY and CDR2 SVGEGT. The study's findings and limits: Accumulated public TCR beta family frequency recognized individuals carrying CMV together with the relevant HLA. Dominating the ex vivo response were TCR beta clonotypes that were CMV-specific and HLA-C-restricted.

MiXCR was run by TCRdb on the reads, yielding one entry per CDR3 protein. This table has some 270,000 distinct CDR3 sequences, over 15% appearing once. On this clonotype: Its target is not known.

Material: CD8+ T cells from PBMCs. The chain links TRBV6-2 or TRBV6-3 to TRBJ1-1, with 9 bases lining up with TRBD1. The TCR originated in a human donor in good health (CMV status not recorded). Some clones in this sample may be carry-over from other donors' samples. This chain's CDR3 is CASSYIGTGSAYMNTEAFF. CDR3 sequence (DNA): TGTGCCAGCAGTTACATCGGGACAGGGAGTGCTTACATGAACACTGAAGCTTTCTTT.